Listed below are T cell receptor beta chains from one sample, sequenced in a study of cytomegalovirus exposure and HLA in healthy donors. Clones were sequenced by immunoSEQ multiplex PCR, and TCRdb holds only the in-frame ones, with some missing. The sample records roughly 200,000 clones, approximately 70% being singletons. The material sequenced was PBMCs. The receptors derive from a woman aged 25 to 45 in good health and CMV-seronegative. Both conserved end residues are part of each CDR3. The order of the fields is D gene, V gene, J gene, clone size, CDR3 protein, CDR3 DNA. A D gene is named only where the DNA matches it firmly. Expanded clones get a size class; other rows say once, few or many, or leave the size out.

>TRBD1|TRBV19|TRBJ1-1|.
CASTEQGSYTEAFF
TGTGCCAGTACAGAACAGGGGTCCTACACTGAAGCTTTCTTT
>.|TRBV7-2|TRBJ2-2|once
CASSLVLTSNTGELFF
TGTGCCAGCAGCCTCGTTCTTACATCGAACACCGGGGAGCTGTTTTTT
>.|TRBV30|TRBJ2-5|few
CAWSISYSQETQYF
TGTGCCTGGAGTATCTCGTACAGTCAAGAGACCCAGTACTTC
>.|TRBV7-2|TRBJ1-4|.
CASSAQQGGFGEKLFF
TGTGCCAGCAGCGCTCAACAGGGTGGGTTTGGGGAAAAACTGTTTTTT
>.|TRBV18|TRBJ1-2|.
CASSEGVRYGYTF
TGTGCCAGCTCAGAGGGGGTGCGCTATGGCTACACCTTC
>.|TRBV5-1|TRBJ2-1|.
CASTTGPLSSYNEQFF
TGCGCCAGCACTACAGGTCCTTTAAGCTCCTACAATGAGCAGTTCTTC
>TRBD1|TRBV11-2|TRBJ2-3|.
CASSPPTGVKDTQYF
TGTGCCAGCAGCCCTCCGACAGGGGTTAAAGATACGCAGTATTTT
>TRBD1|TRBV6-6|TRBJ2-7|.
CASSYSLTGGSYEQYF
TGTGCCAGCAGTTACTCTTTGACAGGGGGCTCCTACGAGCAGTACTTC
>TRBD1|TRBV6-5|TRBJ1-5|.
CASRRDRGPNQPQHF
TGTGCCAGCAGGCGGGACAGGGGGCCTAATCAGCCCCAGCATTTT
>TRBD2|TRBV5-4|TRBJ2-1|.
CASSPNPSGSEFF
TGTGCCAGCAGCCCGAATCCTAGCGGCAGCGAGTTCTTC
>TRBD1|TRBV6-6|TRBJ1-5|.
CASSGRQGTGQPQHF
TGTGCCAGCAGTGGCAGACAGGGGACGGGTCAGCCCCAGCATTTT
>.|TRBV6-6|TRBJ1-3|.
CASSYDGGRNTIYF
TGTGCCAGCAGTTACGATGGGGGCCGAAACACCATATATTTT
>.|TRBV4-1|TRBJ1-4|.
CATGDEKLFF
TGCGCAACCGGAGACGAAAAACTGTTTTTT
>.|TRBV18|TRBJ2-6|.
CASSSSSPAGANVLTF
TGTGCCAGCTCATCCAGTTCCCCAGCTGGGGCCAACGTCCTGACTTTC
>TRBD2|TRBV7-2|TRBJ2-5|few
CASSLYTSGGTETQYF
TGTGCCAGCAGCCTGTATACTAGCGGGGGAACGGAGACCCAGTACTTC
>TRBD1|TRBV5-1|TRBJ1-2|.
CASSLGQGAPGDYGYTF
TGCGCCAGCAGCCTCGGACAGGGAGCCCCTGGGGACTATGGCTACACCTTC
>.|TRBV20-1|TRBJ2-1|.
CSSSYNEQFF
TGCAGTTCCTCGTACAATGAGCAGTTCTTC
>.|TRBV9|TRBJ1-1|once
CASSVDYKGLAFF
TGTGCCAGCAGCGTAGATTATAAGGGGTTGGCTTTCTTT
>TRBD1|TRBV2|TRBJ2-5|.
CASRRDREGQETQYF
TGTGCCAGCAGACGGGACAGGGAAGGCCAAGAGACCCAGTACTTC
>.|TRBV30|TRBJ1-1|.
CLASRVGTEAFF
TGTCTAGCTTCTCGGGTTGGGACTGAAGCTTTCTTT
>.|TRBV5-1|TRBJ2-5|once
CASSLGWQQETQYF
TGCGCCAGCAGCTTGGGTTGGCAGCAAGAGACCCAGTACTTC
>.|TRBV11-1|TRBJ2-7|.
CASSPDWSSYEQYF
TGTGCCAGCAGCCCCGACTGGAGCTCCTACGAGCAGTACTTC
>.|TRBV19|TRBJ2-1|.
CASSIGGVDNEQFF
TGTGCCAGTAGTATCGGAGGGGTGGACAATGAGCAGTTCTTC
>TRBD1|TRBV6-1|TRBJ2-1|.
CASTRTGTVDEQFF
TGTGCCAGCACCCGGACAGGGACGGTCGATGAGCAGTTCTTC